Described below is a single TCR beta chain sequence and its context. Relative to the germline gene, one junction end is altered; a read error may explain this. This CDR3 region has 15 residues. Germline CDR1 and CDR2: DFQATT and SNEGSKA (reference sequence). These data belong to a study of blood T cells in healthy people across ages. A second PCR, run for roughly 7 to 11 cycles, used a sample-barcoded 5' primer plus a J-beta primer mix. Carrying 12 random nucleotides, a template-switch adaptor labeled each individual cDNA molecule. TCRdb reprocessed the 5' RACE reads via MiXCR and lists one record per CDR3 protein. The table lists about a million distinct CDR3 sequences, under 40% of them singletons. Isolation recovered at least 6.5 million PBMCs from every sample.

Sequenced: blood. The source is a man younger than 35 in good health. This chain joins TRBV20-1 and TRBJ2-1; 8 bases are shared with TRBD1. The chain's CDR3 is CSATGGASSYNERFF. The CDR3 DNA is TGCAGTGCCACAGGGGGAGCCAGCTCCTACAATGAGCGGTTCTTC.